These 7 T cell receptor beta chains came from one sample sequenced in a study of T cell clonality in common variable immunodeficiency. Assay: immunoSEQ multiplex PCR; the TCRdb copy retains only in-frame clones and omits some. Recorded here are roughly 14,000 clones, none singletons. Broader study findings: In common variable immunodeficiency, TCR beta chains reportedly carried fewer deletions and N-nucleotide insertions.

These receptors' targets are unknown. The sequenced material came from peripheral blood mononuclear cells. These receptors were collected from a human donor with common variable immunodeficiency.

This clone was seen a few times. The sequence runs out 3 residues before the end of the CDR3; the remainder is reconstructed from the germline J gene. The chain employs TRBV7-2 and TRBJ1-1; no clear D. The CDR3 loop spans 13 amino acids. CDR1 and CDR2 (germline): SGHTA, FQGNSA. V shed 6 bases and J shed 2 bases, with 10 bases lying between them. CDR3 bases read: TGTGCCAGCAGGTCATACAGAAACACTGAA. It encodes CASRSYRNTE. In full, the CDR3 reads CASRSYRNTEAFF.

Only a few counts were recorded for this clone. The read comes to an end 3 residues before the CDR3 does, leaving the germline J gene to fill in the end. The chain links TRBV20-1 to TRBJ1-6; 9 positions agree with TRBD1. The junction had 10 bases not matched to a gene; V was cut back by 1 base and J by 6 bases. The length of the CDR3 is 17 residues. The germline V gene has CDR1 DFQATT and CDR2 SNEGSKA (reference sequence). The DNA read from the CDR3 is TGCAGTGCTAGAGGATCCCTGGGACAGGGTGGTAATTCACCC. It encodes CSARGSLGQGGNSP. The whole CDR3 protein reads CSARGSLGQGGNSPLHF.

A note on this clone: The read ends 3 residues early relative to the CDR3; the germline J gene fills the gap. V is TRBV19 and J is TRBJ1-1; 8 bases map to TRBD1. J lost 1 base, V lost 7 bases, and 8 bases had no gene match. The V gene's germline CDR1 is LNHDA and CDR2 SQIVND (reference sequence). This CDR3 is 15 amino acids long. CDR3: CASKTQGARNTEAFF. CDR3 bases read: TGTGCCAGTAAAACCCAGGGGGCACGGAACACTGAA.

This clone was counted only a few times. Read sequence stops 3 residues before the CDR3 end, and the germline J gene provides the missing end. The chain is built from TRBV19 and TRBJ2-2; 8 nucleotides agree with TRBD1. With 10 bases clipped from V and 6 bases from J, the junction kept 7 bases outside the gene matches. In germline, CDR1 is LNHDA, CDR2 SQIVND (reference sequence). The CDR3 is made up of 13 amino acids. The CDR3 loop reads CAIQDRVAGELFF. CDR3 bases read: TGTGCCATTCAGGACAGGGTGGCCGGGGAG.

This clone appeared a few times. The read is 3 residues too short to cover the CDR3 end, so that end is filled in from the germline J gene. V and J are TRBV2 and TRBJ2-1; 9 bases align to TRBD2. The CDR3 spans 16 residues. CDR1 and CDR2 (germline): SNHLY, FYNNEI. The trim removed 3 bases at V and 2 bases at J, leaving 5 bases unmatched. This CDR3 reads CASSELGGGAYNEQFF. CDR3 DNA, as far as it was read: TGTGCCAGCAGTGAGTTGGGCGGGGGGGCCTACAATGAG.

The covered CDR3 bases are TGTGCCAGCAGAAGAGCTCTAGCTAACGAG. Protein: CASRRALANE. In full, the CDR3 is CASRRALANEQYF. The chain combines TRBV2 with TRBJ2-7; tentatively, D is TRBD2 (5 bases). The CDR3 end falls 3 residues outside the read, so it is completed with the germline J gene. V was cut by 6 bases and J by 5 bases, with 14 bases left in between. Germline V lookup: CDR1 SNHLY, CDR2 FYNNEI. There are 13 residues in the CDR3.

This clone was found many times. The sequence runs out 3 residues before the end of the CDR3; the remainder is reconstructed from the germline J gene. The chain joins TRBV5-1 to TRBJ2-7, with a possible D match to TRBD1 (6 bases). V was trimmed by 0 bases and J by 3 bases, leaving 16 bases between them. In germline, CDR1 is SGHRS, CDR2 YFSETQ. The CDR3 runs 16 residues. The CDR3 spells CASSLARQEVDYEQYF. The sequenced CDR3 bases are TGCGCCAGCAGCTTGGCCCGACAGGAGGTAGACTACGAG.